Shown below are 2 T cell receptor beta chains from a single sample sequenced in a study of CD8 T cells in Susac syndrome (dated by TCRdb to the late 2010s). The library was built by means of the immunoSEQ multiplex PCR assay. RNA was extracted using the RNeasy kit, and roughly 0.45 to 1 microgram was reverse transcribed with random hexamers. TCRdb reanalyzed the raw reads on its own, using fastp at Q25 for trimming and MiXCR for clone calling, and kept in-frame beta chains. Identical CDR3 proteins give one entry, which carries the most common genes and DNA. Within this sample are under 200,000 distinct CDR3 sequences, with 92% of them counted one time only. The ten largest clones add up to 0.08% of the sample. The sequenced sample was CD4+ T cells from PBMCs. The receptors shown here come from a human donor in good health.

The chain carries TRBV7-2 and TRBJ2-7; no firm D call. V lost 2 bases, J lost 5 bases, and 4 bases lay in between. Germline CDR1 and CDR2: SGHTA and FQGNSA. This CDR3 contains 11 residues. CDR3 sequence: CASSLQNEQYF. The CDR3 DNA reads as TGTGCCAGCAGCTTACAAAACGAGCAGTACTTC.

The J gene is TRBJ2-3, the V gene TRBV20-1; possibly TRBD1 or TRBD2 for D (5 bases each). V gave up 2 bases and J gave up 1 base, with 22 bases separating them. CDR1 is DFQATT, CDR2 SNEGSKA, per germline (reference sequence). The CDR3 totals 18 residues. Here the CDR3 reads CSARSLSGAPLRTDTQYF. Here the CDR3 DNA reads TGCAGTGCTAGAAGTCTTTCCGGGGCTCCCCTCCGCACAGATACGCAGTATTTT.